This T cell receptor beta chain appears in the sequencing data of a study of pediatric ulcerative colitis. The assay was run at survey level. TCRdb's table, derived via immunoSEQ multiplex PCR, lists solely in-frame clones and lacks some. Here the sample spans 25,000 to 35,000 clones, approximately 82% being singletons. Findings and caveats of the study: A couple of rectal clonotypes were found only in ulcerative colitis patients, all of them.

The CDR3 length is 11 residues. Germline CDR1 SGHAT, CDR2 FQNNGV. Between the trimmed V and J ends, which lost 2 bases and 3 bases, there was a span of 1 base. Turning to this clone: Its antigen is not known.

This clonotype originated in a boy younger than 18 with severe ulcerative colitis. The specimen was blood. The chain couples TRBV11-2 to TRBJ1-1, with D unclear. The CDR3 DNA is TGTGCCAGCAGCTTATACACTGAAGCTTTCTTT. It encodes CASSLYTEAFF.